This T cell receptor (beta chain) comes out of a study of blood T cell repertoires in COVID-19. Study as a whole: T cells, B-cell-depleted T cells, or PBMCs provided the cDNA or gDNA that served as material.

Clinical histories supplied by participants themselves formed the basis of cohort assignment. Profiled with immunoSEQ multiplex PCR; TCRdb holds only in-frame clones, not every one. The sample shows roughly 220,000 clones, over 80% of them seen only once. CDR1 is SEHNR, CDR2 FQNEAQ, per germline (reference sequence). Trimming took 5 bases from V and 5 from J, leaving 7 bases between them. The CDR3 contains 12 residues. This clone occurred once. The clonotype comes from a woman aged 35 to 49 who had recovered from COVID-19. J is TRBJ1-5 and V is TRBV7-9; the D gene is possibly TRBD1 (5 bases). Sequencing used PBMCs or T cells enriched from blood (not recorded which). The CDR3 DNA is TGTGCCAGCAGCCGGGGGGATCAGCCCCAGCATTTT. Amino acid sequence: CASSRGDQPQHF.